Below, 13 T cell receptor beta chains from the same sample are listed, as sequenced in a study of PD-1 blockade in classical Hodgkin lymphoma. Time point meaning: cycle 4 day 1 (C4D1), after 6 weeks of nivolumab. Every patient had relapsed following autologous stem cell transplantation, and cohorts differed in brentuximab vedotin exposure. Sequencing was performed with immunoSEQ multiplex PCR; in TCRdb, only in-frame clones are kept and a portion is missing. Of tens of thousands of clones in the sample, around four fifths are singletons; the top ten hold around 9.5%. The sample in question was peripheral blood mononuclear cells (PBMCs), obtained before the fourth cycle of nivolumab. The receptors originated from a human donor with classical Hodgkin lymphoma.

The rearrangement links TRBV21-1 to TRBJ2-2; the table's D gene call, TRBD1, was not cross checked with the DNA. TRBV21-1 is labeled a pseudogene. The CDR3 runs 14 residues. CDR3 amino acids: CARFGTGCTGELFF. The CDR3, as DNA: TGTGCCAGGTTCGGGACAGGGTGCACCGGGGAGCTGTTTTTT.

The V call is TRBV28, the J call TRBJ2-1, with a possible D match to TRBD1 (5 bases). The germline V gene has CDR1 MDHEN and CDR2 SYDVKM. CDR3 length: 14 residues. V lost 7 bases and J lost 6, with 16 bases in between. CDR3 in DNA: TGTGCCAGCATCTGGGGCGGTGTGGGCAATGAGCAGTTCTTC. Translated, it gives CASIWGGVGNEQFF.

The table lists this clone with a few counts. The rearrangement uses TRBV19 and TRBJ1-1; D is uncertain. Germline CDR1 reads LNHDA; CDR2 reads SQIVND (reference sequence). This CDR3 has 13 amino acids. Trimming cost V 5 bases and J 5 bases, with 12 bases left between them. The CDR3 bases are TGTGCCAGTAGTCTTGGGTGGGGAACTGAAGCTTTCTTT. This encodes CASSLGWGTEAFF.

This clone was found a few times. This chain joins TRBV6-5 and TRBJ1-1, with TRBD1 as a possible D gene (5 bases). The CDR3 is made up of 13 amino acids. V was pared by 0 bases and J by 12 bases, with 14 bases between. In germline, CDR1 is MNHEY, CDR2 SVGAGI. CDR3 residues: CASSYSGTLKTFF. The CDR3 DNA follows: TGTGCCAGCAGTTACTCAGGGACGTTGAAGACTTTCTTT.

This chain links TRBV7-2 with TRBJ1-6, with 7 bases that match TRBD1. This CDR3 is built from 16 residues. The V gene end was trimmed by 5 bases and the J gene end by 10 bases; junction bases not matched to a gene: 14. The germline gives CDR1 SGHTA, CDR2 FQGNSA. DNA for the CDR3: TGTGCCAGCAGCCCCGTACAGACAGGGAAGAGCTCACCCCTCCACTTT. It is translated as CASSPVQTGKSSPLHF.

This chain connects TRBV13 to TRBJ2-2; possible D gene TRBD2, 5 bases. V lost 2 bases and J lost 8, with 6 bases in between. The CDR3 has 12 residues. The germline V gene encodes CDR1 PRHDT and CDR2 FYEKMQ (reference sequence). CDR3 protein: CASSLRGGELFF. In DNA, the CDR3 is TGTGCCAGCAGCTTACGAGGGGGGGAGCTGTTTTTT.

This chain links TRBV29-1 with TRBJ2-7; 10 nucleotides agree with TRBD1. There are 15 residues in the CDR3. Germline CDR1 is SQVTM and CDR2 is ANQGSEA. Germline trimming cut 0 bases from V and 2 bases from J; bases unmatched to any gene: 4. CDR3 residues: CSVEDLDRGAYEQYF. The CDR3 bases are TGCAGCGTTGAAGATCTGGACAGGGGGGCCTACGAGCAGTACTTC.

J is TRBJ1-6 and V is TRBV9, with a weak D call TRBD1 (5 bases). The CDR3 length is 14 residues. V gave up 4 bases and J gave up 3 bases, with 8 bases separating them. Germline CDR1 is SGDLS and CDR2 is YYNGEE. The CDR3 DNA reads as TGTGCCAGCAGCAGGACAAGCTATAATTCACCCCTCCACTTT. The encoded protein is CASSRTSYNSPLHF.

The chain joins TRBV19 to TRBJ1-1; no clear D gene. The V gene lost 6 bases and the J gene lost 2 bases, with 13 bases spanning the gap. The CDR3 extends over 14 amino acids. Germline values: CDR1 LNHDA, CDR2 SQIVND (reference sequence). The chain's CDR3 is CASSLQRGNTEAFF. For the CDR3, the DNA is TGTGCCAGTAGCCTCCAACGGGGAAACACTGAAGCTTTCTTT.

The chain has TRBV10-3 and TRBJ1-2; weak D call: TRBD1 (6 bases). This CDR3 has 13 residues. The germline V gene has CDR1 ENHRY and CDR2 SYGVKD. V was trimmed by 2 bases and J by 4 bases, leaving 8 bases between them. The CDR3 nucleotides are TGTGCCATCAGTGAGGGGACAATCTATGGCTACACCTTC. Amino acid sequence: CAISEGTIYGYTF.

For the CDR3, the DNA is TGTGCCAGCAGCTTTGGGGGGGGCTACACCTTC. It encodes CASSFGGGYTF. The gene calls are TRBV11-2 and TRBJ1-2, with a weak D call TRBD1 (5 bases). V was cut by 3 bases and J by 8 bases, with 7 bases left in between. CDR1 and CDR2 from the germline V gene are SGHAT and FQNNGV. The CDR3 totals 11 residues.

This chain links TRBV6-1 with TRBJ1-4; D perhaps matches TRBD1 (5 bases). With 5 bases removed from V and 4 bases from J, the gap between germline ends came to 14 bases. This CDR3 spans 15 amino acids. The germline CDR1 and CDR2 sequences are MNHNS and SASEGT. CDR3 residues: CASSLRAGYNEKLFF. In nucleotides, the CDR3 is TGTGCCAGCAGTCTAAGGGCAGGGTATAATGAAAAACTGTTTTTT.

This clone was seen more than once but under ten times. V gene TRBV6-1 combines with J gene TRBJ2-2, with unresolved D. Between the trimmed V and J ends, which lost 1 base and 6 bases, there was a span of 9 bases. Germline V gives CDR1 MNHNS, CDR2 SASEGT. The CDR3 length is 14 residues. The CDR3 DNA reads TGTGCCAGCAGTGAAGTAGAGGTTGCCGGGGAGCTGTTTTTT. This codes for CASSEVEVAGELFF.